Listed below are T cell receptor beta chains from one sample, sequenced in a study of neoadjuvant anti-PD-1 for oral cavity cancer. Clones were sequenced by immunoSEQ multiplex PCR, and TCRdb holds only the in-frame ones, with some missing. The table shows more than 10,000 clones, with more than 60% occurring only once. This specimen consisted of PBMCs, obtained before nivolumab (anti-PD-1) treatment. These receptors were collected from a person aged 40 to 85 with oral cavity squamous cell carcinoma. CDR3s include the opening cysteine and the closing phenylalanine or tryptophan. D genes are given only for firm matches. Clone size is stated in some rows and not others, as once, few, many or a class when expanded.

-	-	TRBJ2-7	TRBV7-9	CASSLLVRGTYEQYF	TGTGCCAGCAGCCTCTTGGTTCGGGGCACCTACGAGCAGTACTTC
-	-	TRBJ2-3	TRBV29-1	CSVEGRRSTDTQYF	TGCAGCGTTGAAGGCCGGAGATCCACAGATACGCAGTATTTT
TRBD1	few	TRBJ1-2	TRBV14	CASSQGGTGFRGYTF	TGTGCCAGCAGCCAAGGGGGGACAGGGTTTCGGGGCTACACCTTC
-	-	TRBJ2-7	TRBV5-1	CASSHGGGYEQYF	TGCGCCAGCAGCCACGGAGGAGGCTACGAGCAGTACTTC
-	-	TRBJ1-2	TRBV9	CASSIRLDGVYTF	TGTGCCAGCAGTATAAGACTCGACGGTGTCTACACCTTC
-	-	TRBJ1-5	TRBV29-1	CSVTDSNQPQHF	TGCAGCGTAACAGATAGCAATCAGCCCCAGCATTTT
-	-	TRBJ2-7	TRBV10-3	CAIRIQGGSYEQYF	TGTGCCATCAGGATACAGGGAGGGTCCTACGAGCAGTACTTC
-	-	TRBJ2-1	TRBV30	CAWSVGVSYNEQFF	TGTGCCTGGAGTGTGGGAGTGTCCTACAATGAGCAGTTCTTC
-	few	TRBJ1-6	TRBV11-2	CASSFFESPLHF	TGTGCCAGCAGCTTTTTTGAATCACCCCTCCACTTT
TRBD1	-	TRBJ1-2	TRBV4-2	CASSRGQGAYYGYTF	TGTGCCAGCAGCCGGGGACAGGGGGCTTACTATGGCTACACCTTC
TRBD1	-	TRBJ1-5	TRBV19	CASRAGQLNQPQHF	TGTGCCAGTAGAGCGGGACAGCTAAATCAGCCCCAGCATTTT
-	once	TRBJ2-7	TRBV5-6	CASSLVIPSYEQYF	TGTGCCAGCAGCTTGGTCATCCCCTCCTACGAGCAGTACTTC
TRBD2	-	TRBJ2-7	TRBV30	CAWKGREPFVEQYF	TGTGCCTGGAAAGGGCGGGAGCCATTTGTCGAGCAGTACTTC
TRBD1	once	TRBJ1-5	TRBV11-3	CASSFRGDRANQPQHF	TGTGCCAGCAGCTTCCGAGGGGACAGGGCCAATCAGCCCCAGCATTTT
-	medium-sized	TRBJ2-7	TRBV9	CASSVGGDIYYEQYF	TGTGCCAGCAGCGTAGGGGGAGACATCTACTACGAGCAGTACTTC
-	few	TRBJ1-2	TRBV5-1	CASSLKGRGAFVYGYTF	TGCGCCAGCAGCTTGAAGGGGCGGGGGGCCTTCGTCTATGGCTACACCTTC
TRBD1	-	TRBJ1-6	TRBV15	CATSGQGHNSPLHF	TGTGCCACCAGCGGACAGGGCCATAATTCACCCCTCCACTTT
-	-	TRBJ1-6	TRBV11-2	CASSSNTGTPLHF	TGTGCCAGCAGCTCCAATACAGGGACACCCCTCCACTTT
TRBD2	-	TRBJ2-5	TRBV11-2	CASSSDRTSLETQYF	TGTGCCAGCAGTTCAGACCGGACTAGCCTTGAGACCCAGTACTTC
-	-	TRBJ2-7	TRBV18	CASSPTDRVEQYF	TGTGCCAGCTCACCCACAGACCGGGTCGAGCAGTACTTC
-	-	TRBJ1-5	TRBV28	CASRPGTVNQPQHF	TGTGCCAGCAGGCCCGGGACGGTAAATCAGCCCCAGCATTTT
-	-	TRBJ2-1	TRBV11-1	CASSLERGLDNEQFF	TGTGCCAGCAGCTTAGAACGGGGGCTAGACAATGAGCAGTTCTTC
TRBD2	-	TRBJ2-7	TRBV7-9	CASSLNPWTSESYEQYF	TGTGCCAGCAGCTTAAATCCCTGGACTAGCGAGTCCTACGAGCAGTACTTC
-	once	TRBJ1-6	TRBV7-9	CASSLQGPNSPLHF	TGTGCCAGCAGCTTACAGGGGCCAAATTCACCCCTCCACTTT
-	-	TRBJ2-3	TRBV14	CASSALPGPPNTQYF	TGTGCCAGCAGCGCCCTACCGGGACCCCCGAATACGCAGTATTTT
TRBD1	-	TRBJ1-6	TRBV19	CASSIAPSTGNNSPLHF	TGTGCCAGTAGTATAGCCCCCTCGACAGGGAATAATTCACCCCTCCACTTT
TRBD1	-	TRBJ2-1	TRBV7-8	CASGDRDGHNEQFF	TGTGCCAGCGGCGACAGGGATGGACACAATGAGCAGTTCTTC
-	once	TRBJ1-1	TRBV10-2	CASSERFRGGNTEAFF	TGCGCCAGCAGTGAGCGGTTTCGGGGTGGGAACACTGAAGCTTTCTTT
-	-	TRBJ1-1	TRBV6-1	CASSESGRRNTEAFF	TGTGCCAGCAGTGAGTCAGGGCGTAGGAACACTGAAGCTTTCTTT
-	-	TRBJ2-3	TRBV7-2	CASSRGGGMDTQYF	TGTGCCAGCAGCAGGGGGGGTGGGATGGATACGCAGTATTTT
-	-	TRBJ1-1	TRBV5-1	CASSLGTGTNTEAFF	TGCGCCAGCAGCTTGGGTACAGGGACAAACACTGAAGCTTTCTTT
TRBD2	-	TRBJ2-2	TRBV9	CASSPPSGRSTGELFF	TGTGCCAGCAGCCCTCCTAGCGGGAGGAGCACCGGGGAGCTGTTTTTT
-	once	TRBJ2-2	TRBV2	CASRRENTGELFF	TGTGCCAGCAGAAGAGAGAACACCGGGGAGCTGTTTTTT
-	-	TRBJ1-4	TRBV7-9	CASSSNLQSPNEKLFF	TGTGCCAGCAGCTCCAATTTACAGTCGCCTAATGAAAAACTGTTTTTT
-	-	TRBJ2-7	TRBV2	CASSLEPSYEQYF	TGTGCCAGCAGCCTAGAACCCAGCTACGAGCAGTACTTC
TRBD1	-	TRBJ1-5	TRBV18	CASSETQGAGEPQHF	TGTGCCAGCTCAGAAACACAGGGGGCGGGGGAGCCCCAGCATTTT
-	few	TRBJ1-2	TRBV21-1	CASKPDRARNGYTF	TGTGCCAGCAAGCCGGACAGGGCCCGAAATGGCTACACCTTC
-	-	TRBJ2-3	TRBV4-1	CASSQEKGTSTDTQYF	TGCGCCAGCAGCCAAGAGAAGGGGACTAGCACAGATACGCAGTATTTT